The 25 T cell receptor beta chains below were found in one sample sequenced in a study of blood T cell repertoires in COVID-19. Method: immunoSEQ multiplex PCR; TCRdb's copy keeps in-frame clones and lacks some. The table records 150,000 or so clones, over 70% of them present only once. Sequenced sample: PBMCs or T cells enriched from blood (not recorded which). The receptors shown here come from a man between 65 and 85 years old who had been exposed to COVID-19.

The J gene is TRBJ1-1, the V gene TRBV10-2, with D perhaps matching TRBD1 (5 bases). This CDR3 is built from 14 residues. Germline loops: CDR1 WSHSY, CDR2 SAAADI. The V end was cut by 0 bases, the J end by 1 base, with 6 bases between. The CDR3 DNA reads as TGCGCCAGCAGTGAGTCCGGGGGGAACACTGAAGCTTTCTTT. Amino acid sequence: CASSESGGNTEAFF.

CDR3 sequence: CATSEERQGNTEAFF. The DNA of the CDR3 is TGTGCCACCAGTGAGGAACGACAGGGGAACACTGAAGCTTTCTTT. This sequence joins TRBV24-1 and TRBJ1-1; 7 bases map to TRBD1. The CDR3 covers 15 residues. Germline V gene data show CDR1 as KGHDR and CDR2 as SFDVKD. Trimming cost V 4 bases and J 1 base; bases outside gene matches: 5.

The chain joins TRBV11-3 to TRBJ2-2; TRBD2 agrees at 8 bases. V dropped 5 bases and J dropped 6; count of bases not matched to a gene: 8. CDR1 is SGHNT and CDR2 is YENEEA in the germline V gene. The CDR3 has 15 residues. The CDR3 nucleotides are TGTGCCAGCAGCCCTCGGGGGGGCGCAGCCGGGGAGCTGTTTTTT. This sequence encodes CASSPRGGAAGELFF.

The gene calls are TRBV18 and TRBJ2-5; TRBD1 might be the D (6 bases). The germline gives CDR1 KGHSH, CDR2 LQKENI. CDR3 size: 15 residues. V shed 2 bases and J shed 4 bases, with 14 bases lying between them. This chain's CDR3 is CASSPRDNGRETQYF. Here the CDR3 DNA reads TGTGCCAGCTCACCAAGGGACAATGGCAGAGAGACCCAGTACTTC.

The chain couples TRBV5-4 to TRBJ2-3, with TRBD2 as a possible D gene (6 bases). V was trimmed by 1 base and J by 0 bases, leaving 15 bases between them. The CDR3 has 17 residues. Germline values: CDR1 SGHNT, CDR2 YYREEE (reference sequence). The CDR3 here is CASSLTASDYSTDTQYF. Written as DNA, the CDR3 is TGTGCCAGCAGCTTGACAGCTAGCGACTATAGCACAGATACGCAGTATTTT.

This sequence joins TRBV10-2 and TRBJ1-4; 7 nucleotides line up with TRBD1. Germline assignment: CDR1 WSHSY and CDR2 SAAADI. The length of the CDR3 is 16 residues. J gave up 8 bases and V 5 bases, and 14 bases lay outside the gene matches. The chain's CDR3 is CASSKILDRVNEKLFF. In DNA, the CDR3 is TGCGCCAGCAGTAAAATTTTAGACAGGGTTAACGAAAAACTGTTTTTT.

The V call is TRBV6-5, the J call TRBJ1-6; 8 bases align to TRBD1. The CDR3 contains 15 residues. Per germline, CDR1 MNHEY and CDR2 SVGAGI. V lost 4 bases, J lost 8 bases, and 7 bases stayed unmatched. The CDR3 spells CASSSGTGIYSPLHF. CDR3 DNA sequence: TGTGCCAGCAGTTCCGGGACAGGAATATATTCACCCCTCCACTTT.

The CDR3 DNA follows: TGTGCCAGCAGCGAGGACAGGGGGCGTGTGGAGACCCAGTACTTC. It codes for CASSEDRGRVETQYF. The rearrangement joins TRBV6-5 to TRBJ2-5, with 11 positions matching TRBD1. After removal of 6 bases from V and 5 bases from J, the junction contained 8 bases not matched to a gene. Germline lookup yields CDR1 MNHEY and CDR2 SVGAGI. The CDR3 has 15 amino acids.

The chain is built from TRBV5-1 and TRBJ2-1, with 12 positions matching TRBD2. V shed 0 bases, J shed 5 bases, and the junction held 3 bases outside the gene matches. The CDR3 is 16 amino acids. Germline V gene sequence: CDR1 SGHRS, CDR2 YFSETQ. The CDR3 region is CASSLARLAGDNEQFF. CDR3 in DNA: TGCGCCAGCAGCTTGGCGAGACTAGCGGGAGACAATGAGCAGTTCTTC.

J is TRBJ2-3 and V is TRBV21-1; the listed D gene, TRBD1, was not tested against the DNA. TRBV21-1 corresponds to a pseudogene. This CDR3 is built from 15 residues. CDR3 sequence reads: CASSRQGARTDTQYF. CDR3 coding DNA: TGTGCCAGCAGCAGACAGGGGGCCCGCACAGATACGCAGTATTTT.

CDR3 in amino acids: CASSFIRGSQPQHF. In DNA form, the CDR3 reads TGTGCCAGCAGCTTTATAAGGGGGTCTCAGCCCCAGCATTTT. This chain uses TRBV7-8 with TRBJ1-5; perhaps TRBD1 as D (6 bases). V lost 3 bases to trimming and J lost 6 bases, with 12 bases between them. The CDR3 sequence is 14 residues long. Germline V CDR1 and CDR2: SGHVS, FQNEAQ. Using reference TRBV7-8 and TRBJ1-5 for the parts outside the CDR3, the full variable domain is GAGVSQSPRYKVAKRGQDVALRCDPISGHVSLFWYQQALGQGPEFLTYFQNEAQLDKSGLPSDRFFAERPEGSVSTLKIQRTQQEDSAVYLCASSFIRGSQPQHFGDGTRLSIL.

This chain connects TRBV28 to TRBJ2-1, with D possibly TRBD2 on 5 matching bases. The germline V and J ends were trimmed by 3 bases and 9 bases, with 18 bases remaining between them. The CDR3 length is 15 residues. From germline, CDR1 is MDHEN and CDR2 SYDVKM. The CDR3 DNA follows: TGTGCCAGCAGTTTTAGAGGGTCCCCCTTAGGTGAGCAGTTCTTC. Its translation is CASSFRGSPLGEQFF. Using reference TRBV28 and TRBJ2-1 for the parts outside the CDR3, the full variable domain is DVKVTQSSRYLVKRTGEKVFLECVQDMDHENMFWYRQDPGLGLRLIYFSYDVKMKEKGDIPEGYSVSREKKERFSLILESASTNQTSMYLCASSFRGSPLGEQFFGPGTRLTVL.

The CDR3 DNA follows: TGTGCCAGCAGTGAGGCCCCTCCCACAGTCTCCCGGCAGCCCCAGCATTTT. As protein: CASSEAPPTVSRQPQHF. The chain has TRBV6-1 and TRBJ1-5; no clear D. The germline CDR1 and CDR2 sequences are MNHNS and SASEGT. The CDR3 sequence is 17 residues long. V lost 3 bases and J 7 bases, leaving 22 bases between the germline ends.

This chain uses TRBV11-2 with TRBJ2-7, with TRBD2 matching over 7 bases. V shed 4 bases and J 3 bases; nucleotides not matched to a gene: 9. The CDR3 has 15 amino acids. Per the germline V gene, CDR1 is SGHAT and CDR2 is FQNNGV. CDR3 amino acids: CASSSLGGGGYEQYF. Written as DNA, the CDR3 is TGTGCCAGCAGCTCCCTCGGTGGGGGGGGCTACGAGCAGTACTTC.

V usage is TRBV6-6 and J usage is TRBJ1-2; 7 positions agree with TRBD1. J gave up 8 bases and V 4 bases, and 7 bases lay outside the gene matches. This CDR3 region has 13 residues. Germline V gene sequence: CDR1 MNHNY, CDR2 SVGAGI (reference sequence). CDR3 sequence (DNA): TGTGCCAGCAGTTCACAGGGGTCTCAGGGCTACACCTTC. It is translated as CASSSQGSQGYTF.

This chain uses TRBV6-6 with TRBJ2-3; TRBD2 agrees at 11 bases. The CDR3 consists of 16 residues. V gave up 2 bases and J gave up 5 bases; unmatched junction bases: 6. The germline CDR1 and CDR2 sequences are MNHNY and SVGAGI (reference sequence). The CDR3: CASSYELAGVGDTQYF. In DNA, the CDR3 is TGTGCCAGCAGTTACGAACTAGCGGGGGTGGGAGATACGCAGTATTTT.

A few counts support this clone. This sequence joins TRBV25-1 and TRBJ2-2; 7 bases map to TRBD1. The CDR3 length is 17 residues. Per the germline V gene, CDR1 is MGHDK and CDR2 is SYGVNS. Losses at the gene ends were 3 bases for V and 7 bases for J; bases not matched to a gene: 14. CDR3 sequence reads: CASSDSEGGELVGELFF. The CDR3 DNA is TGTGCCAGCAGTGATTCTGAAGGGGGCGAGTTGGTCGGGGAGCTGTTTTTT. Drawing the rest from reference TRBV25-1 and TRBJ2-2, the complete variable domain is EADIYQTPRYLVIGTGKKITLECSQTMGHDKMYWYQQDPGMELHLIHYSYGVNSTEKGDLSSESTVSRIRTEHFPLTLESARPSHTSQYLCASSDSEGGELVGELFFGEGSRLTVL.

This chain uses TRBV5-4 with TRBJ2-3, with D perhaps TRBD1 (5 bases). Trimming removed 3 bases at V and 5 bases at J, with 13 bases between. Germline V gives CDR1 SGHNT, CDR2 YYREEE (reference sequence). CDR3 size: 14 residues. Here the CDR3 DNA reads TGTGCCAGCAGCTGGACACCCAAGGGAGATACGCAGTATTTT. It translates to CASSWTPKGDTQYF.

The chain uses TRBV6-2 or TRBV6-3 and TRBJ1-6; no firm D call. This CDR3 region has 17 residues. V gave up 3 bases and J gave up 2 bases, with 14 bases separating them. Germline V gene data show CDR1 as MNHEY and CDR2 as SVGEGT. The CDR3 sequence: CASSYNAARAYNSPLHF. CDR3 coding DNA: TGTGCCAGCAGTTATAACGCCGCGAGGGCCTATAATTCACCCCTCCACTTT.

The chain uses TRBV24-1 and TRBJ1-5; 7 positions agree with TRBD1. The CDR3 has 13 amino acids. Germline V lookup: CDR1 KGHDR, CDR2 SFDVKD. The ends lost 9 bases at V and 6 bases at J; junction bases unmatched: 7. The CDR3 protein is CATREGAGQPQHF. The CDR3 bases are TGTGCCACCCGAGAGGGGGCCGGTCAGCCCCAGCATTTT.

The chain has TRBV5-1 and TRBJ2-7; maybe TRBD1 (5 bases). Germline assignment: CDR1 SGHRS and CDR2 YFSETQ. CDR3 length equals 13 residues. V lost 4 bases to trimming and J lost 6 bases, with 14 bases between them. The CDR3 loop is CASSPSGYGEQYF. The CDR3 DNA is TGCGCCAGCAGCCCCTCAGGGTACGGCGAGCAGTACTTC.

This chain connects TRBV7-2 to TRBJ2-7; 9 positions agree with TRBD2. This CDR3 spans 16 amino acids. The V gene's germline CDR1 is SGHTA and CDR2 FQGNSA. The J segment lost 6 bases and the V segment lost 3 bases, leaving 12 bases of the junction unmatched. In nucleotides, the CDR3 is TGTGCCAGCAGCTTTTTCCCGGGACTAGCCTTAGTCGAGCAGTACTTC. Protein product: CASSFFPGLALVEQYF. The whole variable domain, remainder taken from reference TRBV7-2 and TRBJ2-7, is GAGVSQSPSNKVTEKGKDVELRCDPISGHTALYWYRQSLGQGLEFLIYFQGNSAPDKSGLPSDRFSAERTGGSVSTLTIQRTQQEDSAVYLCASSFFPGLALVEQYFGPGTRLTVT.

This rearrangement joins TRBV28 to TRBJ1-1; the D gene is possibly TRBD1 (5 bases). The CDR3 consists of 12 residues. Germline CDR1 MDHEN, CDR2 SYDVKM. V was clipped by 6 bases and J by 7 bases, with 12 bases between them. The CDR3 DNA sequence: TGTGCCAGCAGGGTGTTTCAGGGTGAAGCTTTCTTT. Translating gives CASRVFQGEAFF. The full variable domain, with the rest looked up from reference TRBV28 and TRBJ1-1, is DVKVTQSSRYLVKRTGEKVFLECVQDMDHENMFWYRQDPGLGLRLIYFSYDVKMKEKGDIPEGYSVSREKKERFSLILESASTNQTSMYLCASRVFQGEAFFGQGTRLTVV.

This chain links TRBV2 with TRBJ2-5, with 7 positions matching TRBD1. With V trimmed by 9 bases and J by 4 bases, 8 bases remained unmatched. Germline V CDR1 and CDR2: SNHLY, FYNNEI. The CDR3 covers 13 residues. CDR3 nucleotide sequence: TGTGCCAGTAAAGGGGGCATCGGAGAGACCCAGTACTTC. Translated: CASKGGIGETQYF.

V usage is TRBV5-6 and J usage is TRBJ1-6, with a weak D call TRBD1 (5 bases). Germline V gene sequence: CDR1 SGHDT, CDR2 YYEEEE. The ends were cut back, 2 bases at V and 7 bases at J, with 22 bases in the middle. The CDR3 sequence is 18 residues long. CDR3 sequence reads: CASSLYRKTALGNSPLHF. In DNA, the CDR3 is TGTGCCAGCAGCTTATATCGAAAGACAGCCCTGGGGAATTCACCCCTCCACTTT.